The source of this TCR beta chain is a study of shared clonotypes between healthy human individuals. Libraries were prepared by immunoSEQ multiplex PCR; TCRdb keeps only in-frame clonotypes and omits some of them. The sample records a few hundred thousand clones, just over 65% being singletons. This CDR3 is 14 amino acids long. CDR1 SGHTA and CDR2 FQGNSA come from the germline V gene. V was shortened by 5 bases and J by 4 bases, with 12 bases between the two germline ends. Input material: memory CD4+ T cells sorted from blood. Subset: CD45RA-negative fraction. The chain has TRBV7-2 and TRBJ1-5, with a weak D call TRBD1 (6 bases). This sequence was found in a man aged 25 to 40 in good health. CDR3: CASSRQVENQPQHF. The CDR3 nucleotides read TGTGCCAGCAGCCGACAGGTCGAAAATCAGCCCCAGCATTTT.